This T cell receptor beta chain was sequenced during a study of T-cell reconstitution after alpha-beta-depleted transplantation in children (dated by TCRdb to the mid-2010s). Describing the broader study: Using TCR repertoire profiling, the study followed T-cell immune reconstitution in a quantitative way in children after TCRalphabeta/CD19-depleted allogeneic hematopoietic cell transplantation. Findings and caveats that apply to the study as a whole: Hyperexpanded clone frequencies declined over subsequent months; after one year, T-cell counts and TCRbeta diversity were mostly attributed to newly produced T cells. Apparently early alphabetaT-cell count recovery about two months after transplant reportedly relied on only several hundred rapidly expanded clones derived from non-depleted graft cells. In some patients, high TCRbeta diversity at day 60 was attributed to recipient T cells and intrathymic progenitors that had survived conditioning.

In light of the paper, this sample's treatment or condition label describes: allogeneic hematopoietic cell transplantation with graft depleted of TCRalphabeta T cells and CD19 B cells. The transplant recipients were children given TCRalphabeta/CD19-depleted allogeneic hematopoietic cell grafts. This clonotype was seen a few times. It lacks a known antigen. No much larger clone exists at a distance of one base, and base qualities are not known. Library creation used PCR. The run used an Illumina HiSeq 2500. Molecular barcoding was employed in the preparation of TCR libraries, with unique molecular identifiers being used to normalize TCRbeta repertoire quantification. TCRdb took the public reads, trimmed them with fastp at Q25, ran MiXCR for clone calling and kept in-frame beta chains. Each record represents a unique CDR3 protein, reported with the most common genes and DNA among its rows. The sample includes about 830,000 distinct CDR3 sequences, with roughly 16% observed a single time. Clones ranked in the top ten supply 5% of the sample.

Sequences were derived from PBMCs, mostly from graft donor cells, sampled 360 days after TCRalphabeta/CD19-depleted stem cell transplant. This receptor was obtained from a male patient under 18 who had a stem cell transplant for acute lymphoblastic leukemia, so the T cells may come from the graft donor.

CDR3 sequence: CSARDRDRWPDTQYF. The sequence in DNA is TGCAGTGCTAGAGATCGGGACAGGTGGCCAGATACGCAGTATTTT. The sequence is built from TRBV20-1 and TRBJ2-3, and TRBD1 aligns with 8 junction nucleotides. The CDR3 covers 15 residues, taking in both the cysteine and the phenylalanine. Only CDR3 DNA is held: 45 bases, read in frame from base 1. V loses 0 bases at its end and J loses 4 bases; junction bases beyond the gene matches: 6. The germline V gene (reference sequence) gives CDR1 as DFQATT and CDR2 as SNEGSKA.